The next 26 T cell receptor beta chains were all read from a single sample in a study of blood T cell repertoires in COVID-19. Only in-frame clones appear in the TCRdb table, and some are missing; sequencing was by immunoSEQ multiplex PCR. This sample carries approximately 240,000 clones, around 87% of them seen once, and the ten largest clones take 3%. Sequencing was carried out using peripheral blood. The receptors were sampled from a woman aged 30 to 39 who had recovered from COVID-19.

V gene TRBV19 combines with J gene TRBJ2-7; weak D call: TRBD1 (5 bases). The V and J ends lost 3 bases and 3 bases respectively, with 9 bases between them. Germline CDR1 LNHDA, CDR2 SQIVND (reference sequence). The CDR3 totals 13 residues. The CDR3: CASSIGQGYEQYF. The CDR3 nucleotides are TGTGCCAGTAGTATCGGGCAGGGCTACGAGCAGTACTTC. The whole variable domain, remainder taken from reference TRBV19 and TRBJ2-7, is DGGITQSPKYLFRKEGQNVTLSCEQNLNHDAMYWYRQDPGQGLRLIYYSQIVNDFQKGDIAEGYSVSREKKESFPLTVTSAQKNPTAFYLCASSIGQGYEQYFGPGTRLTVT.

The chain employs TRBV7-8 and TRBJ2-7; D is possibly TRBD2 (6 bases). V gave up 5 bases and J gave up 12 bases, with 20 bases separating them. The CDR3 consists of 13 residues. Germline V lookup: CDR1 SGHVS, CDR2 FQNEAQ. The CDR3, as DNA: TGTGCCAGCAGCGCTGGGACTCCGGAGGGGCGGTACTTC. Translation gives CASSAGTPEGRYF.

In its sample, this clone was seen once. This sequence joins TRBV7-9 and TRBJ1-2; TRBD1 matches 8 bases. The CDR3 has 14 amino acids. Germline CDR1 and CDR2: SEHNR and FQNEAQ (reference sequence). J gave up 1 base and V 5 bases, and 3 bases lay outside the gene matches. The CDR3 DNA is TGTGCCAGCAGCCGGACAGGGTTTAACTATGGCTACACCTTC. Encoded protein: CASSRTGFNYGYTF. Looking up the rest from reference TRBV7-9 and TRBJ1-2 gives the full variable domain: DTGVSQNPRHKITKRGQNVTFRCDPISEHNRLYWYRQTLGQGPEFLTYFQNEAQLEKSRLLSDRFSAERPKGSFSTLEIQRTEQGDSAMYLCASSRTGFNYGYTFGSGTRLTVV.

This clone occurred once. The chain couples TRBV23-1 to TRBJ1-1; 10 bases are shared with TRBD1. TRBV23-1 is an ORF, and what it does is uncertain. V gave up 0 bases and J gave up 10 bases; unmatched junction bases: 5. CDR3 length equals 14 residues. The CDR3 sequence is CASSQSGQGIGAFF. The DNA of the CDR3 is TGCGCCAGCAGTCAATCGGGACAGGGGATCGGAGCTTTCTTT.

This clone has a handful of counts. The gene calls are TRBV2 and TRBJ2-5; tentatively, D is TRBD1 (6 bases). V shed 6 bases and J shed 3 bases, with 17 bases lying between them. Germline V lookup: CDR1 SNHLY, CDR2 FYNNEI. This CDR3 has 15 residues. CDR3 nucleotide sequence: TGTGCCAGCAGAGAGACAAACAGGGAGAAAGAGACCCAGTACTTC. Translating it yields CASRETNREKETQYF.

The V and J genes are TRBV5-4 and TRBJ2-5, with D unresolved. The CDR3 length is 13 residues. V lost 4 bases and J 2 bases, leaving 9 bases between the germline ends. Germline V gives CDR1 SGHNT, CDR2 YYREEE (reference sequence). The CDR3 DNA sequence: TGTGCCAGCAGCCCGAATACTCAAGAGACCCAGTACTTC. Its protein product is CASSPNTQETQYF.

A single count supports this clone. The chain links TRBV7-9 to TRBJ1-2; TRBD1 matches at 7 bases. Germline V CDR1 and CDR2: SEHNR, FQNEAQ (reference sequence). The CDR3 is made up of 15 amino acids. The V gene end was trimmed by 6 bases and the J gene end by 8 bases; junction bases not matched to a gene: 15. The CDR3 here is CASSSIREGARGYTF. The CDR3 nucleotides are TGTGCCAGCAGTTCTATTCGTGAGGGGGCTAGGGGCTACACCTTC. The whole variable domain, filled in from reference TRBV7-9 and TRBJ1-2, reads DTGVSQNPRHKITKRGQNVTFRCDPISEHNRLYWYRQTLGQGPEFLTYFQNEAQLEKSRLLSDRFSAERPKGSFSTLEIQRTEQGDSAMYLCASSSIREGARGYTFGSGTRLTVV.

This chain's CDR3 is CASSYSGQGDQPQHF. CDR3 coding DNA: TGTGCCAGCAGTTACTCGGGGCAGGGGGATCAGCCCCAGCATTTT. J is TRBJ1-5 and V is TRBV6-6; 7 nucleotides line up with TRBD1. CDR3 length equals 15 residues. V was clipped by 0 bases and J by 5 bases; unmatched bases: 4. Per germline, CDR1 MNHNY and CDR2 SVGAGI (reference sequence).

This chain links TRBV13 with TRBJ2-5, with D possibly being TRBD2 (5 bases). V was shortened by 2 bases and J by 0 bases, with 7 bases between the two germline ends. The length of the CDR3 is 14 residues. CDR1 and CDR2 from the germline V gene are PRHDT and FYEKMQ (reference sequence). The CDR3 coding sequence is TGTGCCAGCAGCTTACGGGGTCACCAAGAGACCCAGTACTTC. Protein: CASSLRGHQETQYF.

This chain's CDR3 is CASSVTPGGTEAFF. CDR3 nucleotides: TGTGCCAGTAGTGTTACTCCAGGGGGTACTGAAGCTTTCTTT. The V call is TRBV19, the J call TRBJ1-1; 7 nucleotides match TRBD1. The CDR3 sequence is 14 residues long. Germline trimming cut 5 bases from V and 5 bases from J; bases unmatched to any gene: 8. CDR1 is LNHDA, CDR2 SQIVND, per germline (reference sequence).

The chain couples TRBV18 to TRBJ1-6, with 10 bases aligning to TRBD1. CDR1 is KGHSH and CDR2 is LQKENI in the germline V gene. The CDR3 consists of 14 residues. V lost 4 bases and J lost 11; bases outside the gene matches: 5. The CDR3 here is CASSQDRGKTPLHF. In nucleotides, the CDR3 is TGTGCCAGCTCACAGGACAGGGGGAAGACACCCCTCCACTTT. The full variable domain, rest sourced from reference TRBV18 and TRBJ1-6, is NAGVMQNPRHLVRRRGQEARLRCSPMKGHSHVYWYRQLPEEGLKFMVYLQKENIIDESGMPKERFSAEFPKEGPSILRIQQVVRGDSAAYFCASSQDRGKTPLHFGNGTRLTVT.

The genes are TRBV19 and TRBJ2-7; the match to TRBD2 covers 7 bases. J gave up 6 bases and V 10 bases, and 15 bases lay outside the gene matches. CDR1 and CDR2 (germline): LNHDA, SQIVND (reference sequence). The CDR3 extends over 14 amino acids. The CDR3 here is CATNTGLMGREQYF. The CDR3 coding sequence is TGTGCCACCAATACGGGACTAATGGGTCGCGAGCAGTACTTC.

The gene calls are TRBV7-9 and TRBJ1-1, with D maybe TRBD1 (5 bases). Germline CDR1 is SEHNR and CDR2 is FQNEAQ (reference sequence). With 3 bases removed from V and 6 bases from J, the gap between germline ends came to 11 bases. The CDR3 length is 13 residues. The DNA for the CDR3 is TGTGCCAGCAGCTTCTGGGGGGGATCTGAAGCTTTCTTT. Translating it yields CASSFWGGSEAFF. The full variable domain, rest sourced from reference TRBV7-9 and TRBJ1-1, is DTGVSQNPRHKITKRGQNVTFRCDPISEHNRLYWYRQTLGQGPEFLTYFQNEAQLEKSRLLSDRFSAERPKGSFSTLEIQRTEQGDSAMYLCASSFWGGSEAFFGQGTRLTVV.

This clone turned up a few times. The genes are TRBV11-2 and TRBJ1-1; D call uncertain. The CDR3 covers 12 residues. V shed 6 bases and J shed 6 bases, with 11 bases lying between them. Germline V gene sequence: CDR1 SGHAT, CDR2 FQNNGV. The CDR3 is CASSFPLSEAFF. Here the CDR3 DNA reads TGTGCCAGCAGTTTCCCCCTCTCTGAAGCTTTCTTT.

The chain recombines TRBV29-1 with TRBJ1-1, with 9 bases identical to TRBD1. Germline V gene lookup returns CDR1 SQVTM and CDR2 ANQGSEA. The CDR3 consists of 13 residues. After removal of 7 bases from V and 0 bases from J, the junction contained 3 bases not matched to a gene. CDR3 nucleotide sequence: TGCAGCGCCTGGACAGGGGTGAACACTGAAGCTTTCTTT. Amino acid sequence: CSAWTGVNTEAFF. Based on the CDR3 plus reference TRBV29-1 and TRBJ1-1, the full variable domain is SAVISQKPSRDICQRGTSLTIQCQVDSQVTMMFWYRQQPGQSLTLIATANQGSEATYESGFVIDKFPISRPNLTFSTLTVSNMSPEDSSIYLCSAWTGVNTEAFFGQGTRLTVV.

This rearrangement joins TRBV7-9 to TRBJ2-5; 9 nucleotides match TRBD1. Trimming took 2 bases from V and 2 from J; bases not matched to a gene: 6. The length of the CDR3 is 16 residues. Germline V lookup: CDR1 SEHNR, CDR2 FQNEAQ (reference sequence). This chain's CDR3 is CASSLLRDRAQETQYF. The CDR3 nucleotides are TGTGCCAGCAGCTTACTCCGGGACAGGGCGCAAGAGACCCAGTACTTC.

This clone was seen only a few times. V gene TRBV5-1 combines with J gene TRBJ2-7; 8 bases line up with TRBD1. The CDR3 covers 14 residues. Trimming took 4 bases from V and 6 from J; bases not matched to a gene: 9. Germline V gives CDR1 SGHRS, CDR2 YFSETQ. CDR3 protein: CASSIGQGLSEQYF. In DNA, the CDR3 is TGCGCCAGCAGCATTGGACAGGGACTGTCCGAGCAGTACTTC.

The CDR3 DNA follows: TGTGCCAGCAGCCCATTCCCAACAGGGGTCGCGACTGAAGCTTTCTTT. Translated: CASSPFPTGVATEAFF. The chain couples TRBV7-9 to TRBJ1-1; TRBD1 aligns across 7 bases. The junction had 14 bases not matched to a gene; V was cut back by 5 bases and J by 5 bases. CDR3 size: 16 residues. CDR1 is SEHNR, CDR2 FQNEAQ, per germline (reference sequence).

In its sample, this clone was seen a few times. The V and J genes are TRBV11-2 and TRBJ1-1; no firm D call. Germline assignment: CDR1 SGHAT and CDR2 FQNNGV. Deletions cut 0 bases from V and 1 base from J, with 12 bases between. The CDR3 has 16 residues. The CDR3 sequence is CASSLEFGSKNTEAFF. Here the CDR3 DNA reads TGTGCCAGCAGCTTAGAGTTTGGGAGTAAGAACACTGAAGCTTTCTTT.

This clone has just one count. The chain combines TRBV6-1 with TRBJ1-1; 7 bases line up with TRBD1. Germline values: CDR1 MNHNS, CDR2 SASEGT. The CDR3 runs 14 residues. V shed 5 bases and J 1 base; nucleotides not matched to a gene: 4. This CDR3 reads CASSSQGWNTEAFF. The DNA of the CDR3 is TGTGCCAGCAGTTCACAGGGGTGGAACACTGAAGCTTTCTTT.

The rearrangement uses TRBV3-1 (or the pseudogene TRBV3-2) and TRBJ2-1, with TRBD2 matching 7 bases. CDR1 LGHDT and CDR2 YNNKEL come from the germline V gene (reference sequence). J lost 0 bases, V lost 0 bases, and 2 bases had no gene match. CDR3 length: 16 amino acids. The CDR3 DNA reads TGTGCCAGCAGCCAAGAGGGGGGGGTCTCCTACAATGAGCAGTTCTTC. Translating gives CASSQEGGVSYNEQFF.

This chain connects TRBV5-1 to TRBJ2-5, with TRBD1 identical over 9 bases. The CDR3 loop spans 19 amino acids. Germline V lookup: CDR1 SGHRS, CDR2 YFSETQ. J gave up 4 bases and V 1 base, and 17 bases lay outside the gene matches. CDR3 nucleotides: TGCGCCAGCAGCTTGCCGACCGGGACAGGGAGGCTAGGGGGAGAGACCCAGTACTTC. It encodes CASSLPTGTGRLGGETQYF.

The chain employs TRBV6-5 and TRBJ2-1; D gene ambiguous. Germline lookup yields CDR1 MNHEY and CDR2 SVGAGI. The CDR3 extends over 15 amino acids. V lost 7 bases and J lost 2, with 15 bases in between. The CDR3 is CASNTLGVAYNEQFF. CDR3 nucleotides: TGTGCCAGCAATACGCTTGGAGTAGCCTACAATGAGCAGTTCTTC.

V gene TRBV11-2 combines with J gene TRBJ1-6, with no clear D. The V gene lost 0 bases and the J gene lost 7 bases, with 4 bases spanning the gap. The CDR3 is 13 amino acids. Germline V gene sequence: CDR1 SGHAT, CDR2 FQNNGV. CDR3 sequence (DNA): TGTGCCAGCAGCTTAGACTTGAATTCACCCCTCCACTTT. Translating gives CASSLDLNSPLHF.

The chain employs TRBV3-1 (or the pseudogene TRBV3-2) and TRBJ2-5; 10 bases agree with TRBD1. J was trimmed by 5 bases and V by 4 bases; bases with no gene match: 7. The CDR3 is made up of 15 amino acids. CDR1 is LGHDT and CDR2 is YNNKEL in the germline V gene (reference sequence). For the CDR3, the DNA is TGTGCCAGCAGCCTAAGGGAGACAGGGGGCGAGACCCAGTACTTC. This gives the protein CASSLRETGGETQYF.

This chain joins TRBV21-1 and TRBJ2-1; no check of the table's D call, TRBD1, against the DNA was made. TRBV21-1 is noted as a pseudogene. The CDR3 is made up of 20 amino acids. CDR3 nucleotide sequence: TGTGCCAGCAGCACACAAATTAACGGGCCCGGGACAGACGAACGCAATGAGCAGTTCTTC. This codes for CASSTQINGPGTDERNEQFF.